This T cell receptor beta chain was documented in a study of shared clonotypes between healthy human individuals. A few counts support this clone. Repertoires were generated with immunoSEQ multiplex PCR, while TCRdb's copy carries only in-frame clones and drops some. The sample carries about 2 million clones, approximately 95% recorded once. This CDR3 contains 16 residues. Germline CDR1 and CDR2: MNHEY and SVGAGI. V lost 0 bases and J 6 bases, leaving 14 bases between the germline ends. The naive CD8 subset, CD45RO-negative cells positively selected for CCR7, excluded terminally differentiated effector memory CD45RA+ cells.

Sequencing was performed on naive CD8+ T cells sorted from blood. The chain recombines TRBV6-5 with TRBJ2-2; D is unresolved. This receptor was identified in a man between 18 and 35 years old in good health. CDR3 protein: CASSYSELVVSGELFF. The CDR3 DNA follows: TGTGCCAGCAGTTACTCTGAGCTCGTAGTATCCGGGGAGCTGTTTTTT.